Shown below are 17 T cell receptor beta chains from a single sample sequenced in a study of T cell responses to AZD1222 COVID-19 vaccine. Measured with immunoSEQ multiplex PCR; TCRdb has only the in-frame clones, and not every one. Here the sample spans tens of thousands of clones, roughly 90% being singletons. Sequenced here: peripheral blood, sampled 28 days after the second AZD1222 dose. These receptors all come from an adult who received the AZD1222 COVID-19 vaccine.

V and J are TRBV6-2 or TRBV6-3 and TRBJ1-2; the D is unclear. Germline V gives CDR1 MNHEY, CDR2 SVGEGT. V gave up 5 bases and J gave up 1 base, with 8 bases separating them. There are 13 residues in the CDR3. The CDR3 bases are TGTGCCAGCAGTGCCCCCGGTAACTATGGCTACACCTTC. Translated, it gives CASSAPGNYGYTF.

The gene calls are TRBV6-5 and TRBJ1-5; D is uncertain. Germline lookup yields CDR1 MNHEY and CDR2 SVGAGI. This CDR3 region has 14 residues. Trimming stripped 6 bases from V and 4 bases from J, with 13 bases between. Written as DNA, the CDR3 is TGTGCCAGCAGCTACGACGGACCTAATCAGCCCCAGCATTTT. Translated, it gives CASSYDGPNQPQHF.

The gene calls are TRBV7-2 and TRBJ1-2; D is perhaps TRBD1 (6 bases). Between the trimmed V and J ends, which lost 2 bases and 4 bases, there was a span of 11 bases. The CDR3 spans 14 residues. The germline V gene encodes CDR1 SGHTA and CDR2 FQGNSA. CDR3 protein: CASSLTQGGYGYTF. DNA of the CDR3: TGTGCCAGCAGCTTAACACAGGGTGGCTATGGCTACACCTTC. Drawing the rest from reference TRBV7-2 and TRBJ1-2, the complete variable domain is GAGVSQSPSNKVTEKGKDVELRCDPISGHTALYWYRQSLGQGLEFLIYFQGNSAPDKSGLPSDRFSAERTGGSVSTLTIQRTQQEDSAVYLCASSLTQGGYGYTFGSGTRLTVV.

The chain has TRBV6-1 and TRBJ1-5; TRBD1 is a possible D gene (6 bases). Germline V gene data show CDR1 as MNHNS and CDR2 as SASEGT. This CDR3 spans 18 amino acids. Trimming cost V 4 bases and J 2 bases, with 21 bases left between them. This chain's CDR3 is CASSAVQGMIPGNQPQHF. The DNA of the CDR3 is TGTGCCAGCAGTGCCGTACAGGGAATGATCCCGGGCAATCAGCCCCAGCATTTT.

The J gene is TRBJ1-2, the V gene TRBV15, with a possible D match to TRBD1 (6 bases). Germline V gene data show CDR1 as LNHNV and CDR2 as YYDKDF (reference sequence). CDR3 length: 14 amino acids. V lost 4 bases, J lost 8 bases, and 17 bases lay in between. In DNA form, the CDR3 reads TGTGCCACCAGCACCTATACCGGACAGCTCGGCTACACCTTC. It encodes CATSTYTGQLGYTF.

This clone was observed a single time. The chain combines TRBV7-2 with TRBJ2-2, with 9 bases matching TRBD1. Germline trimming cut 4 bases from V and 6 bases from J; bases unmatched to any gene: 3. This CDR3 region has 14 residues. Germline CDR1 is SGHTA and CDR2 is FQGNSA. The CDR3 DNA reads as TGTGCCAGCAGCTCGGACAGGGGCCCCGGGGAGCTGTTTTTT. This gives the protein CASSSDRGPGELFF.

This clone was observed a single time. This rearrangement joins TRBV27 to TRBJ1-5; no clear D gene. The CDR3 has 14 residues. Germline-derived CDR1 and CDR2 are MNHEY and SMNVEV (reference sequence). Trimming removed 6 bases at V and 1 base at J, with 10 bases between. The CDR3 DNA is TGTGCCAGCAGCCTGCGCCCGAGCAATCAGCCCCAGCATTTT. Translated, it gives CASSLRPSNQPQHF.

The rearrangement links TRBV6-2 or TRBV6-3 to TRBJ2-3; 7 nucleotides match TRBD2. CDR3 length equals 15 residues. Trimming cost V 5 bases and J 1 base; bases outside gene matches: 6. Germline values: CDR1 MNHEY, CDR2 SVGEGT. The CDR3 coding sequence is TGTGCCAGCAGTATTACCCGGGGGGGCACAGATACGCAGTATTTT. It encodes CASSITRGGTDTQYF.

The V gene is TRBV7-9, the J gene TRBJ2-2; D unclear. V shed 4 bases and J shed 8 bases, with 14 bases lying between them. CDR1 and CDR2 from the germline V gene are SEHNR and FQNEAQ (reference sequence). This CDR3 is 14 amino acids long. The CDR3 region is CASSWLTSGGELFF. CDR3 DNA sequence: TGTGCCAGCAGCTGGCTGACCTCCGGTGGGGAGCTGTTTTTT. The entire variable domain, with the rest obtained from reference TRBV7-9 and TRBJ2-2, is as follows: DTGVSQNPRHKITKRGQNVTFRCDPISEHNRLYWYRQTLGQGPEFLTYFQNEAQLEKSRLLSDRFSAERPKGSFSTLEIQRTEQGDSAMYLCASSWLTSGGELFFGEGSRLTVL.

This chain uses TRBV6-1 with TRBJ1-5; D is unresolved. The CDR3 covers 15 residues. Germline CDR1 reads MNHNS; CDR2 reads SASEGT. V lost 0 bases and J 2 bases, leaving 8 bases between the germline ends. The CDR3: CASSEAPGGNQPQHF. The CDR3 nucleotides are TGTGCCAGCAGTGAAGCGCCCGGGGGCAATCAGCCCCAGCATTTT.

The chain is built from TRBV30 and TRBJ1-2, with unresolved D. V was clipped by 8 bases and J by 0 bases, with 7 bases between them. Germline values: CDR1 GTSNPN, CDR2 SVGIG (reference sequence). This CDR3 spans 11 amino acids. This chain's CDR3 is CAGRSNYGYTF. The CDR3 coding sequence is TGTGCCGGAAGATCTAACTATGGCTACACCTTC.

The V gene is TRBV7-9, the J gene TRBJ1-1; TRBD1 might be the D (6 bases). This CDR3 spans 12 amino acids. CDR1 is SEHNR and CDR2 is FQNEAQ in the germline V gene (reference sequence). The V gene lost 5 bases and the J gene lost 7 bases, with 11 bases spanning the gap. CDR3 nucleotide sequence: TGTGCCAGCAGCCTCTGGGGGCTTGAAGCTTTCTTT. Amino acids: CASSLWGLEAFF.

This clone was seen a few times. The chain carries TRBV4-1 and TRBJ1-1, with 12 nucleotides matching TRBD1. There are 16 residues in the CDR3. Germline CDR1 is MGHRA and CDR2 is YSYEKL. The junction had 4 bases not matched to a gene; V was cut back by 5 bases and J by 0 bases. CDR3 in amino acids: CASSTGTGGLNTEAFF. DNA of the CDR3: TGCGCCAGCAGCACCGGGACAGGGGGCTTGAACACTGAAGCTTTCTTT.

V usage is TRBV7-2 and J usage is TRBJ1-4, with D perhaps TRBD1 (6 bases). The CDR3 length is 15 residues. V lost 2 bases and J lost 3, with 10 bases in between. Looked up from germline, CDR1 is SGHTA and CDR2 is FQGNSA. The CDR3 region has the DNA TGTGCCAGCAGCTTAACGGGACACCCTAATGAAAAACTGTTTTTT. The encoded protein is CASSLTGHPNEKLFF.

The CDR3 loop reads CSVLPGSMNTEAFF. Here the CDR3 DNA reads TGCAGCGTCCTACCCGGGAGCATGAACACTGAAGCTTTCTTT. The chain carries TRBV29-1 and TRBJ1-1, with D hard to call. Trimming left V 6 bases short and J 0 bases short, with 14 bases between. The CDR3 is 14 residues long. Per germline, CDR1 SQVTM and CDR2 ANQGSEA.

V usage is TRBV9 and J usage is TRBJ2-3, with TRBD1 matching 7 bases. Germline-derived CDR1 and CDR2 are SGDLS and YYNGEE. This CDR3 region has 13 residues. V shed 3 bases, J shed 5 bases, and the junction held 3 bases outside the gene matches. The CDR3 protein is CASSARGRDTQYF. CDR3 nucleotides: TGTGCCAGCAGCGCTAGGGGGCGAGATACGCAGTATTTT.

The chain combines TRBV4-1 with TRBJ2-1, with TRBD1 matching over 7 bases. CDR3 length: 15 residues. Germline V CDR1 and CDR2: MGHRA, YSYEKL. The trim removed 1 base at V and 5 bases at J, leaving 5 bases unmatched. As DNA, the CDR3 is TGCGCCAGCAGCCAAGGACAGGGTCCTAACAATGAGCAGTTCTTC. Protein sequence: CASSQGQGPNNEQFF.